The sequence of this T cell receptor (beta chain) was determined in a study of OX40 agonist ivuxolimab in advanced cancers. With respect to the entire study: Ivuxolimab was a fully human IgG2 agonistic monoclonal antibody targeting the costimulatory receptor OX40 (CD134). Intravenous ivuxolimab was administered to patients every 2 weeks at six dose levels: 0.01, 0.1, 0.3, 1.5, 3 and 10 mg/kg. Of the roughly 52 dose-escalation patients, hepatocellular carcinoma was present in 19, melanoma in roughly 15, renal cell carcinoma in 9 and head and neck cancer in 9. The dose-escalation cohort was 82.7% male with a mean age of about 60 years, ranging from roughly 20 to 80. Prior anti-PD-1, anti-PD-L1 or anti-CTLA-4 therapy was permitted, and approximately 42% of dose-escalation patients had received checkpoint inhibitors. Partial responses occurred in three dose-escalation patients: two with cutaneous melanoma and one with hepatocellular carcinoma. The purpose of peripheral TCRbeta sequencing was to test whether ivuxolimab changed TCR sequence diversity and led to clonal T-cell expansion. The paper describes the monotherapy dose-escalation part (N = 52 patients) of the phase I trial of ivuxolimab.

Notes on this clone: What antigen it recognizes has not been identified. No clone much larger than this one lies a single base away; base qualities are absent.

A distance of 18 bases separates the germline ends of V and J, which lose 2 bases and 2 bases respectively. The germline V gene encodes CDR1 MNHEY and CDR2 SMNVEV (reference sequence). The CDR3 sequence holds 17 residues, the cysteine and phenylalanine included. Only the CDR3 portion is preserved as DNA: 51 bases, with reading frame beginning at the first base. The trial excluded patients who had a history of autoimmune disease or were on systemic immunosuppression. Peripheral blood for TCR sequencing was collected from all dose cohorts at baseline, on cycle 4 day 1, and on cycle 7 day 1. Samples were obtained from an open-label, multicenter, first-in-human phase I dose-escalation trial of ivuxolimab. Adults with locally advanced or metastatic head and neck squamous cell, hepatocellular, melanoma or renal cell carcinoma were enrolled in the trial. Before TCR sequencing, CD4+ T cells and CD8+ T cells were sorted from peripheral blood as separate populations.

Genomic DNA was extracted from sorted cells for sequencing of the TCRbeta CDR3 region. The immunoSEQ Assay was used for sequencing of TCRbeta CDR3 regions. TCRdb stores this immuneACCESS table with in-frame sequences only. Part of the clones is absent; in the studies checked, under half of the shortfall reflects unresolved V genes, and no reason is known for the rest. For this sample the table gives tens of thousands of clones, of which around 83% were detected only once. The top ten hold around 2.5% of the sample. General study outcomes and caveats: At doses of 0.1 to 3.0 mg/kg, clonal expansion of both CD4+ and CD8+ T cells in blood was seen between baseline and week 6. Low levels of normalized T-cell clonal expansion were also seen in some patients who did not respond. Partial responders in the 0.1-3.0 mg/kg groups had among the lowest normalized peripheral clonal expansion, especially among CD8+ T cells. Antigen specificity was not determined for the clonally expanded peripheral T cells. On average, CD8+ T cells showed more expanded clones than CD4+ T cells after ivuxolimab.

This TCR was recovered from an adult with an advanced solid tumor such as melanoma, head and neck, liver or kidney cancer. The rearranged chain carries TRBV27 and TRBJ1-2; a confident D gene designation cannot be given. The sequenced sample was CD4+ or CD8+ T cells sorted from blood, obtained in a trial of the OX40 agonist ivuxolimab. The CDR3 reads CASSLVFRAQGNYGYTF. The sequenced DNA is TGTGCCAGCAGTTTAGTGTTTCGGGCCCAAGGAAACTATGGCTACACCTTC.